The rows below give T cell receptor beta chains drawn from one sample of a study of cytomegalovirus exposure and HLA in healthy donors. Some clones are missing from TCRdb's copy, which holds only in-frame ones; the method was immunoSEQ multiplex PCR. The repertoire has fewer than 200,000 clones, approximately 85% of them found once; the top ten carry around 10%. The sequenced sample was PBMCs. These receptor sequences come from a man in his fifties in good health and CMV-seropositive. Each CDR3 is given with its conserved first and last residue. A row's size may be missing; if present it is once, few, many or a size class.

V gene	clone size	J gene	CDR3 protein
TRBV4-2	-	TRBJ1-2	CASSQGLTGFFGYTF
TRBV6-5	-	TRBJ2-1	CASSPGLANEQFF
TRBV2	-	TRBJ1-5	CASSGQPNQPQHF
TRBV7-2	-	TRBJ2-7	CASTLGEAITYEQYF
TRBV10-3	-	TRBJ1-3	CAISGTGHGNTIYF
TRBV4-1	once	TRBJ2-7	CASSPSGTGVGTSFYEQYF
TRBV28	-	TRBJ1-2	CASSLSSQGSNGYTF
TRBV7-2	-	TRBJ2-7	CASSSGTLKYF
TRBV7-7	-	TRBJ2-1	CASSLEDGPSEQFF
TRBV11-3	-	TRBJ2-6	CASSYGQPGANVLTF
TRBV19	-	TRBJ1-6	CASSNYRDSSYNSPLHF
TRBV28	few	TRBJ2-1	CASSLGRDSYNEQFF
TRBV2	few	TRBJ2-5	CAISEGAETQYF
TRBV4-3	few	TRBJ2-1	CASSQDRKGPEQFF
TRBV11-2	-	TRBJ2-1	CASSLELAGHNEQFF
TRBV9	-	TRBJ2-3	CASGDRGRVGDTQYF
TRBV30	-	TRBJ1-2	CAWRESYGYTF
TRBV5-4	-	TRBJ1-2	CASSSTGTGLLYGYTF
TRBV18	-	TRBJ2-7	CASSPGQGKYEQYF
TRBV7-3	-	TRBJ2-1	CASSPVPYNEQFF
TRBV30	-	TRBJ2-2	CAWSTRLDNTGELFF
TRBV5-1	-	TRBJ2-1	CASSLQGLAEYNEQFF
TRBV5-6	few	TRBJ2-1	CASSFDRGQFF
TRBV7-9	-	TRBJ2-3	CASSAPGQAFNTQYF
TRBV2	-	TRBJ2-5	CASSDPGANGETQYF
TRBV6-1	-	TRBJ1-1	CASSETGMYTEAFF
TRBV18	few	TRBJ2-2	CASSEQDSSNTGELFF